The 32 T cell receptor beta chains reported below all come from one sample, sequenced in a study of cytomegalovirus exposure and HLA in healthy donors. PCR amplification relied on 60 Vbeta primers (plus 13 Jbeta primers). Some clones are missing from TCRdb's copy, which holds only in-frame ones; the method was immunoSEQ multiplex PCR. The profile covers approximately 76,000 clones, with 70% to 85% appearing a single time and 2% to 2.5% taken by the ten largest. Material for sequencing was PBMCs. All receptors derive from a young man in good health and CMV-seronegative.

This chain joins TRBV6-6 and TRBJ2-5, with D possibly matching TRBD2 (5 bases). The CDR3 spans 14 residues. Germline CDR1 is MNHNY and CDR2 is SVGAGI (reference sequence). V gave up 1 base and J gave up 2 bases, with 8 bases separating them. The CDR3 region has the DNA TGTGCCAGCAGTTACTTTGGCGGGCAAGAGACCCAGTACTTC. As protein: CASSYFGGQETQYF.

V usage is TRBV7-9 and J usage is TRBJ2-5; TRBD2 matches at 7 bases. Germline values: CDR1 SEHNR, CDR2 FQNEAQ (reference sequence). The J segment lost 1 base and the V segment lost 4 bases, leaving 6 bases of the junction unmatched. There are 15 residues in the CDR3. The CDR3 nucleotides are TGTGCCAGCAGCTATAGCGGGTTTGGCCAAGAGACCCAGTACTTC. This encodes CASSYSGFGQETQYF.

This chain joins TRBV2 and TRBJ1-1, with TRBD1 as a possible D gene (6 bases). Trimming shortened V by 10 bases and J by 6 bases, and 18 bases separated the two germline ends. The CDR3 is 13 residues long. Germline assignment: CDR1 SNHLY and CDR2 FYNNEI. The chain's CDR3 is CATRGGRGAEAFF. DNA for the CDR3: TGTGCCACCAGGGGTGGGAGGGGAGCTGAAGCTTTCTTT.

The chain combines TRBV29-1 with TRBJ2-5, with D possibly TRBD1 on 5 matching bases. The J call is uncertain, as TRBJ2-7 better fits the DNA end. The CDR3 contains 12 residues. Looked up from germline, CDR1 is SQVTM and CDR2 is ANQGSEA. CDR3 nucleotide sequence: TGCAGCGTTGATGGCCAGGGCGACGAGCAGTACTTC. Translating it yields CSVDGQGDEQYF.

This clone was counted only a few times. The gene calls are TRBV6-1 and TRBJ2-3, with 10 bases aligning to TRBD2. The junction had 1 base not matched to a gene; V was cut back by 0 bases and J by 4 bases. The CDR3 is 15 amino acids. Germline V gives CDR1 MNHNS, CDR2 SASEGT. Written as DNA, the CDR3 is TGTGCCAGCAGTGAAGCAGCGGGAGGGCCAGATACGCAGTATTTT. This gives the protein CASSEAAGGPDTQYF.

This chain links TRBV10-3 with TRBJ1-4, with D perhaps TRBD1 (5 bases). Germline V gene sequence: CDR1 ENHRY, CDR2 SYGVKD. The ends were cut back, 4 bases at V and 0 bases at J, with 9 bases in the middle. The CDR3 is 15 residues long. In nucleotides, the CDR3 is TGTGCCATCAGTGGATCAGGGACAACTAATGAAAAACTGTTTTTT. Translated, it gives CAISGSGTTNEKLFF.

This clone was counted a few times. The chain combines TRBV4-2 with TRBJ1-5; 7 bases match TRBD1. The CDR3 runs to 16 residues. Unmatched junction bases numbered 17, after V lost 4 bases and J lost 11 bases. Germline V gives CDR1 LGHNA, CDR2 YNFKEQ. The CDR3 DNA reads as TGTGCCAGCAGCCTGGACGCCGGGACAGCGGTCGGGGCCCAGCATTTT. Its translation is CASSLDAGTAVGAQHF.

This clone was recorded once. This rearrangement joins TRBV9 to TRBJ2-5; D is perhaps TRBD2 (6 bases). This CDR3 spans 15 amino acids. Trimming stripped 4 bases from V and 4 bases from J, with 17 bases between. Germline CDR1 and CDR2: SGDLS and YYNGEE. The CDR3 coding sequence is TGTGCCAGCAGCCCGGAGGGAGTGGTGCGAGAGACCCAGTACTTC. Translated: CASSPEGVVRETQYF.

V gene TRBV7-8 combines with J gene TRBJ1-5; D not certain. Germline lookup yields CDR1 SGHVS and CDR2 FQNEAQ. The CDR3 extends over 12 amino acids. The V end lost 5 bases, the J end lost 4 bases, and 6 bases lay between the germline ends. Here the CDR3 reads CASSPFNQPQHF. The DNA for the CDR3 is TGTGCCAGCAGCCCCTTTAATCAGCCCCAGCATTTT.

The chain employs TRBV4-1 and TRBJ1-1, with D hard to call. CDR1 MGHRA and CDR2 YSYEKL come from the germline V gene. The CDR3 is made up of 13 amino acids. V dropped 8 bases and J dropped 5 bases, with 15 bases sitting between them. CDR3 DNA: TGCGCCAGCCGTGGTGACGGAGGTACTGAAGCTTTCTTT. It codes for CASRGDGGTEAFF.

This sequence joins TRBV11-2 and TRBJ2-7, with D unresolved. V was cut by 0 bases and J by 2 bases, with 11 bases left in between. CDR3 length: 15 amino acids. Germline lookup yields CDR1 SGHAT and CDR2 FQNNGV. CDR3 DNA: TGTGCCAGCAGCTTAGATCTACAGAAGACCTACGAGCAGTACTTC. Its translation is CASSLDLQKTYEQYF.

This clone showed up just a few times. V is TRBV6-5 and J is TRBJ1-1, with 7 bases aligning to TRBD1. CDR3 length equals 15 residues. CDR1 and CDR2 from the germline V gene are MNHEY and SVGAGI. V shed 6 bases, J shed 4 bases, and the junction held 11 bases outside the gene matches. Written as DNA, the CDR3 is TGTGCCAGCAGAAGGGACAGAAGGGACTTCACTGAAGCTTTCTTT. This translates into CASRRDRRDFTEAFF.

The chain couples TRBV29-1 to TRBJ2-2, with TRBD1 matching 7 bases. V dropped 5 bases and J dropped 6; count of bases not matched to a gene: 3. CDR1 and CDR2 from the germline V gene are SQVTM and ANQGSEA. The CDR3 consists of 12 residues. The CDR3 loop is CSVPQGAGELFF. The CDR3 DNA is TGCAGCGTTCCCCAGGGGGCCGGGGAGCTGTTTTTT.

The genes are TRBV29-1 and TRBJ2-2; D gene uncertain. V was pared by 6 bases and J by 6 bases, with 5 bases between. Germline V gene data show CDR1 as SQVTM and CDR2 as ANQGSEA. The CDR3 extends over 10 amino acids. The chain's CDR3 is CSVFSGELFF. Here the CDR3 DNA reads TGCAGCGTCTTTTCCGGGGAGCTGTTTTTT.

The CDR3 region has the DNA TGTGCCAGCAGTCCCGGGACTAGCGGGACCAGAACCTACGAGCAGTACTTC. This sequence encodes CASSPGTSGTRTYEQYF. This chain joins TRBV28 and TRBJ2-7, with 13 bases lining up with TRBD2. The CDR3 is 17 amino acids. The V segment lost 5 bases and the J segment 2 bases; nucleotides outside the gene matches: 9. Germline values: CDR1 MDHEN, CDR2 SYDVKM.

The chain carries TRBV6-5 and TRBJ2-3; TRBD1 is a possible D gene (5 bases). CDR3 length equals 14 residues. The germline CDR1 and CDR2 sequences are MNHEY and SVGAGI. V was pared by 6 bases and J by 2 bases, with 12 bases between. The chain's CDR3 is CASRGARATDTQYF. CDR3 bases: TGTGCCAGCAGAGGGGCCAGGGCCACAGATACGCAGTATTTT.

This clone turned up a few times. The rearrangement uses TRBV27 and TRBJ1-3; D perhaps matches TRBD1 (6 bases). CDR1 and CDR2 (germline): MNHEY, SMNVEV (reference sequence). The V gene lost 4 bases and the J gene lost 2 bases, with 6 bases spanning the gap. CDR3 length: 13 residues. This CDR3 reads CASSSGAGNTIYF. The DNA of the CDR3 is TGTGCCAGCAGTTCAGGGGCTGGAAACACCATATATTTT.

The chain links TRBV7-6 to TRBJ2-7; 8 nucleotides agree with TRBD1. The CDR3 extends over 14 amino acids. CDR1 is SGHVS and CDR2 is FNYEAQ in the germline V gene. V lost 3 bases to trimming and J lost 5 bases; unmatched junction nucleotides: 6. Here the CDR3 reads CASSLARQGNEQYF. CDR3 sequence (DNA): TGTGCCAGCAGCTTGGCAAGACAGGGGAACGAGCAGTACTTC.

This clone was seen more than once but under ten times. The chain couples TRBV27 to TRBJ2-3; D ambiguous. Trimming pared 5 bases from V and 0 bases from J, leaving 9 bases between. CDR1 and CDR2 (germline): MNHEY, SMNVEV (reference sequence). The CDR3 has 14 amino acids. CDR3 nucleotide sequence: TGTGCCAGCAGTATTTCTCCTAGCACAGATACGCAGTATTTT. Its translation: CASSISPSTDTQYF.

V usage is TRBV25-1 and J usage is TRBJ1-6; tentatively, D is TRBD1 (5 bases). The CDR3 is 14 amino acids. CDR1 and CDR2 (germline): MGHDK, SYGVNS. The V end lost 5 bases, the J end lost 8 bases, and 13 bases lay between the germline ends. Here the CDR3 DNA reads TGTGCCAGCAGTCGCCGTGGGGGGGATTCACCCCTCCACTTT. The encoded protein is CASSRRGGDSPLHF.

This chain connects TRBV27 to TRBJ2-3; D not resolved. The CDR3 extends over 15 amino acids. Looked up from germline, CDR1 is MNHEY and CDR2 is SMNVEV (reference sequence). V lost 2 bases and J lost 1, with 10 bases in between. CDR3 coding DNA: TGTGCCAGCAGTTTAGCCGGTGCTGGCACAGATACGCAGTATTTT. Amino acids: CASSLAGAGTDTQYF.

The chain employs TRBV7-9 and TRBJ2-7; unclear D gene. From germline, CDR1 is SEHNR and CDR2 FQNEAQ (reference sequence). Trimming stripped 0 bases from V and 6 bases from J, with 6 bases between. The CDR3 has 12 residues. CDR3 sequence reads: CASSLARGEQYF. The CDR3 region has the DNA TGTGCCAGCAGCTTAGCGCGCGGCGAGCAGTACTTC.

This rearrangement joins TRBV5-1 to TRBJ2-2; TRBD2 agrees at 8 bases. The J segment lost 5 bases and the V segment lost 7 bases, leaving 10 bases of the junction unmatched. The germline V gene encodes CDR1 SGHRS and CDR2 YFSETQ. This CDR3 has 15 amino acids. The DNA of the CDR3 is TGCGCCAGCGCCTGGGAGGGACTAGGAACCGGGGAGCTGTTTTTT. It translates to CASAWEGLGTGELFF.

This rearrangement joins TRBV15 to TRBJ1-3; no definite D call. V dropped 1 base and J dropped 9 bases, with 13 bases sitting between them. Germline values: CDR1 LNHNV, CDR2 YYDKDF (reference sequence). The CDR3 is made up of 14 amino acids. The CDR3 reads CATSRVGLGGTIYF. CDR3 DNA: TGTGCCACCAGCAGAGTCGGCCTCGGCGGCACCATATATTTT.

The chain recombines TRBV5-1 with TRBJ1-2; D remains unclear. CDR1 is SGHRS, CDR2 YFSETQ, per germline. The CDR3 covers 13 residues. Trimming shortened V by 0 bases and J by 2 bases, and 5 bases separated the two germline ends. Here the CDR3 reads CASSLDGNYGYTF. CDR3 DNA: TGCGCCAGCAGCTTGGACGGGAACTATGGCTACACCTTC.

This clone has only a few counts. The chain is built from TRBV6-1 and TRBJ1-2; D not certain. The germline gives CDR1 MNHNS, CDR2 SASEGT. V was cut by 3 bases and J by 5 bases, with 10 bases left in between. The CDR3 covers 13 residues. CDR3 DNA sequence: TGTGCCAGCAGTGATGGGAGACCGTATGGCTACACCTTC. Protein sequence: CASSDGRPYGYTF.

Of note for this clone: Other DNA sequences in this specimen translate into the identical CDR3. The V call is TRBV5-6, the J call TRBJ2-7, with TRBD2 matching 10 bases. The CDR3 runs to 14 residues. The J segment lost 4 bases and the V segment lost 0 bases, leaving 1 base of the junction unmatched. CDR1 and CDR2 from the germline V gene are SGHDT and YYEEEE. DNA of the CDR3: TGTGCCAGCAGCTTGGCGGGACTAGCGTACGAGCAGTACTTC. Amino acid sequence: CASSLAGLAYEQYF.

The chain recombines TRBV7-6 with TRBJ2-5; 8 bases agree with TRBD2. Germline lookup yields CDR1 SGHVS and CDR2 FNYEAQ. This CDR3 spans 15 amino acids. J lost 1 base, V lost 4 bases, and 5 bases had no gene match. CDR3: CASSSLAGSQETQYF. CDR3 DNA: TGTGCCAGCAGCTCCTTAGCGGGGAGCCAAGAGACCCAGTACTTC.

The chain employs TRBV11-2 and TRBJ2-5; 9 nucleotides match TRBD1. V was clipped by 6 bases and J by 2 bases; unmatched bases: 4. The CDR3 is made up of 14 amino acids. From germline, CDR1 is SGHAT and CDR2 FQNNGV. This chain's CDR3 is CASRHRGRQETQYF. As DNA, the CDR3 is TGTGCCAGCAGACACAGGGGGCGGCAAGAGACCCAGTACTTC.

The rearrangement uses TRBV6-5 and TRBJ2-3; a weak D match, TRBD2 (5 bases). Trimming shortened V by 8 bases and J by 4 bases, and 16 bases separated the two germline ends. Germline V gene sequence: CDR1 MNHEY, CDR2 SVGAGI. The CDR3 totals 14 residues. The CDR3 reads CASRSNLAADTQYF. The DNA of the CDR3 is TGTGCCAGCCGCAGCAACCTAGCTGCAGATACGCAGTATTTT.

The V call is TRBV14, the J call TRBJ2-5; perhaps TRBD2 as D (5 bases). This CDR3 region has 14 residues. CDR1 is SGHDN and CDR2 is FVKESK in the germline V gene. V lost 1 base, J lost 5 bases, and 11 bases lay in between. The CDR3 DNA reads TGTGCCAGCAGCCAAGTGAGAGGGCGGGAGACCCAGTACTTC. Translation: CASSQVRGRETQYF.

The CDR3 DNA is TGTGCCAGCAGTTATGGAGGGAGAGTCGAGACCCAGTACTTC. This sequence encodes CASSYGGRVETQYF. The rearrangement uses TRBV6-5 and TRBJ2-5; a possible D gene is TRBD2 (6 bases). Germline CDR1 MNHEY, CDR2 SVGAGI. The CDR3 spans 14 residues. V was cut by 3 bases and J by 5 bases, with 13 bases left in between.